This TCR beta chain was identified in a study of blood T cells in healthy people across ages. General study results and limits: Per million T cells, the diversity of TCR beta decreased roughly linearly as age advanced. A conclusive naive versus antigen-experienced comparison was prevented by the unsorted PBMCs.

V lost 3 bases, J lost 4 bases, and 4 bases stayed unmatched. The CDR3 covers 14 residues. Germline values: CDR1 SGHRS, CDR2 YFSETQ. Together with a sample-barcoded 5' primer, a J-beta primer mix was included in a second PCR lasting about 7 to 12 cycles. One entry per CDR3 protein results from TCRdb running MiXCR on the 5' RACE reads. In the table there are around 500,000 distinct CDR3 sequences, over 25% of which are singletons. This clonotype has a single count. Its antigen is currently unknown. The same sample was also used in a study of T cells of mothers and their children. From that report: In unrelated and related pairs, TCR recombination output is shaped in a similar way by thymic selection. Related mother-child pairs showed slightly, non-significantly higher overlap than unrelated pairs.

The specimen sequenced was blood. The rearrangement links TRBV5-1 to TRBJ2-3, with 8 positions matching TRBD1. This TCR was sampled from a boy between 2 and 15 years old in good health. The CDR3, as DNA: TGCGCCAGCAGCTCGCCACAGGGGGCAGATACGCAGTATTTT. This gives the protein CASSSPQGADTQYF.